In its sample, the clone carrying this TCR beta chain was seen once. Sequenced by immunoSEQ multiplex PCR; TCRdb stores in-frame clones only, minus some. The table lists 350,000 to 400,000 clones, 85% to 90% of them singletons, with around 7% in the top ten. The record originates from a study of blood T cell repertoires in COVID-19. Across the study: PBMCs, B-cell-depleted T cells, or T cells provided the cDNA or gDNA that made up the material.

There are 15 residues in the CDR3. V gave up 1 base and J gave up 6 bases; unmatched junction bases: 5. In germline, CDR1 is LGHDT, CDR2 YNNKEL (reference sequence). The J gene is TRBJ2-3, the V gene TRBV3-1 (or the pseudogene TRBV3-2); TRBD2 agrees at 9 bases. The receptor was isolated from a man between 18 and 35 years old with active or convalescent COVID-19. The sequenced material came from peripheral blood. CDR3 sequence reads: CASSQGVAGEDTQYF. The CDR3 coding sequence is TGTGCCAGCAGCCAAGGGGTAGCGGGGGAGGATACGCAGTATTTT.